Presented here are 24 T cell receptor beta chains from one specimen sequenced in a study of blood T cell repertoires in COVID-19. Using immunoSEQ multiplex PCR, the repertoire was profiled, and TCRdb retains in-frame clones only, with some absent. The sample yields hundreds of thousands of clones, 89% seen once. Sequencing was performed on peripheral blood. The receptors here all came from a woman aged 30 to 39 with COVID-19, enrolled during active disease.

The J gene is TRBJ1-6, the V gene TRBV3-1 (or the pseudogene TRBV3-2); 7 bases are a match to TRBD1. J gave up 0 bases and V 0 bases, and 14 bases lay outside the gene matches. The CDR3 is 21 amino acids. Germline V gives CDR1 LGHDT, CDR2 YNNKEL (reference sequence). The CDR3: CASSQDPTGTEPSSYNSPLHF. CDR3 DNA sequence: TGTGCCAGCAGCCAAGATCCTACCGGGACAGAGCCCAGCTCCTATAATTCACCCCTCCACTTT.

The CDR3 nucleotides read TGTGCCAGCAGTAATGACAGGGTGCTCCTCTTAGCCAAAAACATTCAGTACTTC. Amino acids: CASSNDRVLLLAKNIQYF. V and J are TRBV28 and TRBJ2-4; 7 bases align to TRBD1. Germline CDR1 is MDHEN and CDR2 is SYDVKM. This CDR3 spans 18 amino acids. Losses at the gene ends were 5 bases for V and 0 bases for J; bases not matched to a gene: 13.

V gene TRBV18 combines with J gene TRBJ1-2; 7 nucleotides agree with TRBD1. The CDR3 is made up of 15 amino acids. Germline CDR1 is KGHSH and CDR2 is LQKENI. J lost 1 base, V lost 3 bases, and 5 bases had no gene match. CDR3 loop: CASSPRQGNNYGYTF. In DNA form, the CDR3 reads TGTGCCAGCTCACCGAGACAGGGCAATAACTATGGCTACACCTTC. Together with reference TRBV18 and TRBJ1-2, the CDR3 gives the full variable domain: NAGVMQNPRHLVRRRGQEARLRCSPMKGHSHVYWYRQLPEEGLKFMVYLQKENIIDESGMPKERFSAEFPKEGPSILRIQQVVRGDSAAYFCASSPRQGNNYGYTFGSGTRLTVV.

V is TRBV27 and J is TRBJ2-5; 9 nucleotides match TRBD2. Germline values: CDR1 MNHEY, CDR2 SMNVEV (reference sequence). This CDR3 is built from 16 residues. The ends lost 2 bases at V and 2 bases at J; junction bases unmatched: 6. The CDR3 loop is CASSLGLAGRQETQYF. For the CDR3, the DNA is TGTGCCAGCAGTTTAGGGCTAGCGGGGAGACAAGAGACCCAGTACTTC.

CDR3 loop: CASSEDRSGSPLHF. CDR3 DNA: TGTGCCAGCTCAGAGGACCGGAGCGGTTCACCCCTCCACTTT. The J gene is TRBJ1-6, the V gene TRBV18; no clear D. Trimming stripped 5 bases from V and 9 bases from J, with 14 bases between. The CDR3 runs 14 residues. Germline CDR1 and CDR2: KGHSH and LQKENI.

The rearrangement joins TRBV7-2 to TRBJ2-3; 9 nucleotides align to TRBD2. V trimming: 2 bases; J trimming: 0 bases; junction bases outside the gene matches: 3. The CDR3 is 16 residues long. CDR1 and CDR2 from the germline V gene are SGHTA and FQGNSA. The CDR3 loop is CASSLLAGTSTDTQYF. The CDR3 bases are TGTGCCAGCAGCTTACTAGCGGGGACTAGCACAGATACGCAGTATTTT.

The chain carries TRBV6-5 and TRBJ1-5; D not resolved. The CDR3 consists of 14 residues. Trimming removed 5 bases from V and 4 bases from J, with 12 bases in between. Per the germline V gene, CDR1 is MNHEY and CDR2 is SVGAGI. Here the CDR3 reads CASSRATVNQPQHF. In DNA, the CDR3 is TGTGCCAGCAGTCGAGCAACTGTGAATCAGCCCCAGCATTTT.

V usage is TRBV27 and J usage is TRBJ1-6; 9 bases fit TRBD1. The V gene end was trimmed by 5 bases and the J gene end by 8 bases; junction bases not matched to a gene: 13. The CDR3 extends over 17 amino acids. Germline V CDR1 and CDR2: MNHEY, SMNVEV (reference sequence). CDR3 nucleotides: TGTGCCAGCAGTCCTCGATCTCCGGGACAGGGTTATTCACCCCTCCACTTT. Translated: CASSPRSPGQGYSPLHF.

V is TRBV7-8 and J is TRBJ2-5, with 8 bases lining up with TRBD2. The ends lost 4 bases at V and 2 bases at J; junction bases unmatched: 15. CDR1 SGHVS and CDR2 FQNEAQ come from the germline V gene. CDR3 length equals 18 residues. For the CDR3, the DNA is TGTGCCAGCAGCTACCGTATGGCCAGCCAGCGGGGGCAAGAGACCCAGTACTTC. It is translated as CASSYRMASQRGQETQYF.

The chain carries TRBV28 and TRBJ1-1, with 9 positions matching TRBD1. The junction had 8 bases not matched to a gene; V was cut back by 5 bases and J by 4 bases. The germline gives CDR1 MDHEN, CDR2 SYDVKM. This CDR3 is built from 15 residues. CDR3 nucleotides: TGTGCCAGCAGTAGAACAGGGGGCGGGCCCACTGAAGCTTTCTTT. It yields the protein CASSRTGGGPTEAFF.

This clone was detected many times. The rearrangement uses TRBV6-2 or TRBV6-3 and TRBJ1-6; 8 bases agree with TRBD1. The CDR3 spans 14 residues. The V gene's germline CDR1 is MNHEY and CDR2 SVGEGT. The V gene end was trimmed by 6 bases and the J gene end by 5 bases; junction bases not matched to a gene: 3. DNA for the CDR3: TGTGCCAGCAGCACGACAGGGGATAATTCACCCCTCCACTTT. It codes for CASSTTGDNSPLHF.

The genes are TRBV19 and TRBJ2-1, with a tentative D call TRBD2 (5 bases). Germline V CDR1 and CDR2: LNHDA, SQIVND (reference sequence). The CDR3 consists of 17 residues. Between the trimmed V and J ends, which lost 3 bases and 2 bases, there was a span of 17 bases. CDR3: CASSMNLRAGTYNEQFF. The CDR3 DNA sequence: TGTGCCAGTAGTATGAATTTGAGGGCCGGGACCTACAATGAGCAGTTCTTC.

The chain uses TRBV24-1 and TRBJ1-1; D is uncertain. CDR3 length: 13 residues. The V end was cut by 0 bases, the J end by 7 bases, with 8 bases between. The germline gives CDR1 KGHDR, CDR2 SFDVKD. The CDR3 nucleotides read TGTGCCACCAGTGATTTGTCCAGTTTTGAAGCTTTCTTT. This encodes CATSDLSSFEAFF.

This chain uses TRBV6-6 with TRBJ1-1; D not resolved. V was trimmed by 0 bases and J by 2 bases, leaving 4 bases between them. The CDR3 extends over 13 amino acids. Per germline, CDR1 MNHNY and CDR2 SVGAGI (reference sequence). This chain's CDR3 is CASSYSFNTEAFF. The CDR3 nucleotides read TGTGCCAGCAGTTACTCCTTCAACACTGAAGCTTTCTTT.

This rearrangement joins TRBV5-1 to TRBJ1-4, with a possible D match to TRBD1 (5 bases). V lost 0 bases to trimming and J lost 8 bases, with 8 bases between them. From germline, CDR1 is SGHRS and CDR2 YFSETQ. The CDR3 sequence is 13 residues long. The CDR3 DNA is TGCGCCAGCAGCTTGGCGGACAAGGAAAAACTGTTTTTT. The encoded protein is CASSLADKEKLFF. The full variable domain, with the rest looked up from reference TRBV5-1 and TRBJ1-4, is KAGVTQTPRYLIKTRGQQVTLSCSPISGHRSVSWYQQTPGQGLQFLFEYFSETQRNKGNFPGRFSGRQFSNSRSEMNVSTLELGDSALYLCASSLADKEKLFFGSGTQLSVL.

This clone was observed a few times. The rearrangement joins TRBV6-5 to TRBJ1-3; D uncertain. Trimming removed 8 bases from V and 4 bases from J, with 9 bases in between. Germline values: CDR1 MNHEY, CDR2 SVGAGI. The CDR3 totals 12 residues. In DNA, the CDR3 is TGTGCCAGCGGATTACAGGGAAACACCATATATTTT. Its translation is CASGLQGNTIYF.

The chain joins TRBV21-1 to TRBJ1-1. TRBV21-1 is listed as a pseudogene. There are 16 residues in the CDR3. CDR3 sequence (DNA): TGTGCCAGCAGCAAAGGAGGGAAGGAGATGAACACTGAAGCTTTCTTT. As protein: CASSKGGKEMNTEAFF.

The chain combines TRBV13 with TRBJ2-1, with a possible D match to TRBD1 (5 bases). The germline V gene has CDR1 PRHDT and CDR2 FYEKMQ (reference sequence). The CDR3 has 13 residues. Trimming took 2 bases from V and 10 from J, leaving 12 bases between them. The CDR3 DNA follows: TGTGCCAGCAGCTTATCGACAGTCCAAGAGCAGTTCTTC. Residues: CASSLSTVQEQFF.

The chain has TRBV5-1 and TRBJ1-2, with TRBD1 matching 10 bases. The trim removed 5 bases at V and 1 base at J, leaving 5 bases unmatched. Germline V gives CDR1 SGHRS, CDR2 YFSETQ. The CDR3 spans 15 residues. The CDR3 protein is CASSPGTGVNYGYTF. The CDR3 nucleotides are TGCGCCAGCAGTCCCGGGACAGGGGTTAACTATGGCTACACCTTC. The variable domain in full, with the rest retrieved from reference TRBV5-1 and TRBJ1-2, is KAGVTQTPRYLIKTRGQQVTLSCSPISGHRSVSWYQQTPGQGLQFLFEYFSETQRNKGNFPGRFSGRQFSNSRSEMNVSTLELGDSALYLCASSPGTGVNYGYTFGSGTRLTVV.

The chain combines TRBV19 with TRBJ1-2, with D uncertain. Trimming removed 7 bases from V and 3 bases from J, with 12 bases in between. This CDR3 contains 13 residues. Germline lookup yields CDR1 LNHDA and CDR2 SQIVND (reference sequence). Written as DNA, the CDR3 is TGTGCCAGTACGTTTCTTGGAGACTATGGCTACACCTTC. Its protein is CASTFLGDYGYTF. The full variable domain, its missing parts supplied by reference TRBV19 and TRBJ1-2, is DGGITQSPKYLFRKEGQNVTLSCEQNLNHDAMYWYRQDPGQGLRLIYYSQIVNDFQKGDIAEGYSVSREKKESFPLTVTSAQKNPTAFYLCASTFLGDYGYTFGSGTRLTVV.

J is TRBJ1-2 and V is TRBV5-4; 8 bases align to TRBD1. Trimming took 9 bases from V and 7 from J; bases not matched to a gene: 8. The germline gives CDR1 SGHNT, CDR2 YYREEE (reference sequence). The CDR3 totals 12 residues. The CDR3 loop is CAIYRGLSGYTF. DNA for the CDR3: TGTGCCATCTACAGGGGGTTGAGTGGCTACACCTTC.

This rearrangement joins TRBV7-8 to TRBJ1-2, with D possibly TRBD1 on 5 matching bases. The germline CDR1 and CDR2 sequences are SGHVS and FQNEAQ. The CDR3 runs 15 residues. Trimming cost V 1 base and J 6 bases, with 15 bases left between them. Here the CDR3 DNA reads TGTGCCAGCAGCTTAGGGACGGGAGGGGCGGATGGCTACACCTTC. Its protein product is CASSLGTGGADGYTF. Together with reference TRBV7-8 and TRBJ1-2, the CDR3 gives the full variable domain: GAGVSQSPRYKVAKRGQDVALRCDPISGHVSLFWYQQALGQGPEFLTYFQNEAQLDKSGLPSDRFFAERPEGSVSTLKIQRTQQEDSAVYLCASSLGTGGADGYTFGSGTRLTVV.

The chain couples TRBV6-5 to TRBJ1-2, with D unclear. CDR3 length: 12 residues. V dropped 6 bases and J dropped 7 bases, with 12 bases sitting between them. Germline V lookup: CDR1 MNHEY, CDR2 SVGAGI. The CDR3 DNA reads TGTGCCAGCAGGGACCAGGAGGGTGGCTACACCTTC. This translates into CASRDQEGGYTF.

The V and J genes are TRBV6-5 and TRBJ1-5; the D is unclear. V was pared by 9 bases and J by 0 bases, with 12 bases between. The germline CDR1 and CDR2 sequences are MNHEY and SVGAGI. The CDR3 sequence is 14 residues long. CDR3 coding DNA: TGTGCCAGTATTTCAGGCCATAGCAATCAGCCCCAGCATTTT. Encoded protein: CASISGHSNQPQHF.